This T cell receptor (beta chain) was sequenced during a study of post-analysis software for immune sequencing data. Comments on this clonotype: Its specificity is not known.

Findings and limits, study-wide: By F measure, strong co-clustering occurred among samples prepared in the same batch. Compared against controls, patients with multiple sclerosis displayed significantly lower normalized Chao1 diversity.

Unique molecular identifiers were present in the TCR beta cDNA libraries. Hundreds of thousands of cDNA molecules came from roughly 1 to 10 million T cells. TCRdb itself ran the PCR reads through MiXCR, one entry per CDR3 protein. The table has roughly 620,000 distinct CDR3 sequences, 44% seen once. The receptor's source is a girl aged 5 to 17 with multiple sclerosis. Sequenced: blood.

The CDR3: CASSLDGVSTEAFF. The DNA for the CDR3 is TGTGCCAGCAGCTTAGATGGGGTGAGCACTGAAGCTTTCTTT. V is TRBV7-6 and J is TRBJ1-1; unclear D gene. V dropped 1 base and J dropped 4 bases, with 10 bases sitting between them. The CDR3 consists of 14 residues. Germline loops: CDR1 SGHVS, CDR2 FNYEAQ. The full variable domain, rest sourced from reference TRBV7-6 and TRBJ1-1, is GAGVSQSPRYKVTKRGQDVALRCDPISGHVSLYWYRQALGQGPEFLTYFNYEAQQDKSGLPNDRFSAERPEGSISTLTIQRTEQRDSAMYRCASSLDGVSTEAFFGQGTRLTVV.